The 5 T cell receptor beta chains presented below share a single source sample, sequenced in a study of CD8 T cells in Susac syndrome. cDNA came from around 0.5 to 1 ug RNA primed by random hexamers. Each CDR3 protein gets one entry after TCRdb re-called the immunoSEQ multiplex PCR reads with MiXCR. The sample includes more than 95,000 distinct CDR3 sequences, approximately 93% of them seen just once. Material: CD8+ T cells from PBMCs. Every receptor here comes from a human donor with multiple sclerosis.

The chain combines TRBV27 with TRBJ1-2, with 8 bases identical to TRBD1. The germline gives CDR1 MNHEY, CDR2 SMNVEV (reference sequence). CDR3 length: 15 amino acids. V lost 5 bases and J lost 3; bases outside the gene matches: 8. CDR3 DNA sequence: TGTGCCAGCAGTCCTCGGGGACAGGCGCACTATGGCTACACCTTC. This sequence encodes CASSPRGQAHYGYTF.

The V call is TRBV12-3 or TRBV12-4, the J call TRBJ2-7, with D hard to call. CDR3 size: 10 residues. Trimming pared 8 bases from V and 5 bases from J, leaving 7 bases between. In nucleotides, the CDR3 is TGTGCCAGCCGCCCCAACGAGCAGTACGTC. Translated: CASRPNEQYV.

This clonotype was observed once. The chain uses TRBV20-1 and TRBJ2-6; 7 nucleotides align to TRBD1. Germline V gene data show CDR1 as DFQATT and CDR2 as SNEGSKA (reference sequence). With V trimmed by 5 bases and J by 4 bases, 5 bases remained unmatched. The CDR3 is 14 amino acids. The CDR3 sequence: CSAGTGAGANVLTF. CDR3 nucleotide sequence: TGCAGTGCTGGCACAGGGGCCGGGGCCAACGTCCTGACTTTC.

The chain couples TRBV9 to TRBJ2-5; tentative D call: TRBD1 (5 bases). Trimming took 0 bases from V and 1 from J, leaving 13 bases between them. CDR3 size: 16 residues. Per germline, CDR1 SGDLS and CDR2 YYNGEE. The CDR3 reads CASSVGFRVTQETQYF. Written as DNA, the CDR3 is TGTGCCAGCAGCGTAGGGTTCAGGGTTACCCAAGAGACCCAGTACTTC.

The chain combines TRBV4-2 with TRBJ1-1; possibly TRBD1 for D (5 bases). The CDR3 sequence is 15 residues long. V lost 2 bases to trimming and J lost 1 base, with 11 bases between them. Germline CDR1 LGHNA, CDR2 YNFKEQ. CDR3 sequence (DNA): TGTGCCAGCAGCCAAAGAACAGGTAGGAACACTGAAGCTTTCTTT. It codes for CASSQRTGRNTEAFF.